Shown below are 16 T cell receptor beta chains from a single sample sequenced in a study of a mutant IDH1 vaccine in newly diagnosed glioma. TCRdb's table, derived via immunoSEQ multiplex PCR, lists solely in-frame clones and lacks some. The sample consists of tens of thousands of clones, about four fifths of them appearing once. Stated time point: week 35, safety follow-up. Topical imiquimod was applied with each vaccine dose, which held 300 ug of mutant IDH1 20-mer peptide. The antigens for these receptors are not known. The sequences come from PBMCs, collected from a glioma patient whose treatment included an IDH1 peptide vaccine. The receptor source for this set is a woman between 40 and 50 years old with glioma. Some clones in this sample may be carry-over from other donors' samples.

In DNA, the CDR3 is TGTGCCAGCAGTGTCGCTAGCGGCCACAATGAGCAGTTCTTC. Its protein is CASSVASGHNEQFF. The gene calls are TRBV25-1 and TRBJ2-1, with 7 bases identical to TRBD2. The junction had 5 bases not matched to a gene; V was cut back by 4 bases and J by 5 bases. The CDR3 sequence is 14 residues long. The V gene's germline CDR1 is MGHDK and CDR2 SYGVNS.

This chain links TRBV7-2 with TRBJ2-7; D is possibly TRBD1 (6 bases). CDR1 SGHTA and CDR2 FQGNSA come from the germline V gene. The CDR3 spans 15 residues. Trimming took off 0 bases at V and 3 bases at J, with 12 bases between the two ends. CDR3 protein: CASSLAGRGSYEQYF. The CDR3 coding sequence is TGTGCCAGCAGCTTAGCTGGCAGGGGCAGCTACGAGCAGTACTTC.

This chain links TRBV6-6 with TRBJ2-7; the match to TRBD2 covers 8 bases. There are 15 residues in the CDR3. V dropped 5 bases and J dropped 7; count of bases not matched to a gene: 13. The germline V gene has CDR1 MNHNY and CDR2 SVGAGI (reference sequence). This CDR3 is CASSQTPAGGREQYF. In DNA form, the CDR3 reads TGTGCCAGCAGTCAAACTCCCGCGGGGGGACGGGAGCAGTACTTC.

This clone was observed once. This sequence joins TRBV4-2 and TRBJ2-1; 7 nucleotides match TRBD2. Germline-derived CDR1 and CDR2 are LGHNA and YNFKEQ. V was clipped by 0 bases and J by 0 bases; unmatched bases: 2. CDR3 size: 16 residues. CDR3 loop: CASSQEAGSSYNEQFF. CDR3 nucleotides: TGTGCCAGCAGCCAAGAAGCGGGGAGCTCCTACAATGAGCAGTTCTTC.

This chain links TRBV7-3 with TRBJ2-3; the D is unclear. Per germline, CDR1 SGHTA and CDR2 FQGTGA. With 4 bases removed from V and 1 base from J, the gap between germline ends came to 9 bases. This CDR3 region has 14 residues. The CDR3 loop reads CASSSLGGTDTQYF. CDR3 DNA sequence: TGTGCCAGCAGCTCCCTAGGTGGCACAGATACGCAGTATTTT. The full variable domain, in which reference TRBV7-3 and TRBJ2-3 provide the parts outside the CDR3, is GAGVSQTPSNKVTEKGKYVELRCDPISGHTALYWYRQSLGQGPEFLIYFQGTGAADDSGLPNDRFFAVRPEGSVSTLKIQRTERGDSAVYLCASSSLGGTDTQYFGPGTRLTVL.

This chain links TRBV5-1 with TRBJ2-3, with D possibly being TRBD2 (6 bases). The length of the CDR3 is 15 residues. Looked up from germline, CDR1 is SGHRS and CDR2 is YFSETQ. Trimming cost V 0 bases and J 3 bases, with 11 bases left between them. CDR3: CASSLGDSGTDTQYF. DNA for the CDR3: TGCGCCAGCAGCTTGGGGGACTCCGGGACAGATACGCAGTATTTT.

Judged by abundance, this clone is medium-sized. The V call is TRBV28, the J call TRBJ2-2; D is possibly TRBD1 or TRBD2 (5 bases each). The germline CDR1 and CDR2 sequences are MDHEN and SYDVKM. The CDR3 totals 14 residues. The CDR3 nucleotides read TGTGCGGCCACCAGGGAGACGAACACCGGGGAGCTGTTTTTT. This translates into CAATRETNTGELFF.

The CDR3, as DNA: TGTGCCAGCAGCTTATACGGCAATTCACCCCTCCACTTT. Its translation is CASSLYGNSPLHF. The chain has TRBV7-6 and TRBJ1-6; unclear D gene. The CDR3 extends over 13 amino acids. CDR1 SGHVS and CDR2 FNYEAQ come from the germline V gene. V dropped 2 bases and J dropped 7 bases, with 6 bases sitting between them.

In its sample, this clone was seen once. This rearrangement joins TRBV19 to TRBJ2-7, with 9 bases matching TRBD1. The J segment lost 4 bases and the V segment lost 6 bases, leaving 4 bases of the junction unmatched. The germline V gene has CDR1 LNHDA and CDR2 SQIVND (reference sequence). This CDR3 comprises 13 residues. CDR3 bases: TGTGCCAGTAGCGTAGACAGGGGGTACGAGCAGTACTTC. Translation: CASSVDRGYEQYF.

V is TRBV29-1 and J is TRBJ1-1; TRBD1 matches 7 bases. Per the germline V gene, CDR1 is SQVTM and CDR2 is ANQGSEA. The V and J ends lost 7 bases and 4 bases, in that order; junction bases with no gene match: 6. The CDR3 totals 12 residues. CDR3 sequence: CSGDAGGTEAFF. CDR3 DNA: TGCAGCGGCGATGCAGGGGGCACTGAAGCTTTCTTT.

The chain uses TRBV15 and TRBJ2-2; no definite D call. This CDR3 comprises 15 residues. Germline lookup yields CDR1 LNHNV and CDR2 YYDKDF (reference sequence). Trimming cost V 2 bases and J 1 base, with 8 bases left between them. The CDR3 DNA reads TGTGCCACCAGCAGACGAGCAAGGAACACCGGGGAGCTGTTTTTT. This codes for CATSRRARNTGELFF.

This sequence joins TRBV28 and TRBJ2-3; 7 bases are shared with TRBD2. The CDR3 runs 17 residues. Germline V CDR1 and CDR2: MDHEN, SYDVKM. V dropped 3 bases and J dropped 1; count of bases not matched to a gene: 10. The CDR3 sequence: CASSFYGAGVGTDTQYF. CDR3 nucleotides: TGTGCCAGCAGTTTTTACGGGGCGGGAGTGGGCACAGATACGCAGTATTTT.

The chain uses TRBV5-1 and TRBJ2-3, with a possible D match to TRBD2 (6 bases). CDR3 length: 17 amino acids. Germline V lookup: CDR1 SGHRS, CDR2 YFSETQ. Trimming stripped 4 bases from V and 0 bases from J, with 18 bases between. CDR3 residues: CASSALIGGTSTDTQYF. CDR3 nucleotide sequence: TGCGCCAGCAGCGCCTTGATAGGCGGGACTAGCACAGATACGCAGTATTTT.

The chain joins TRBV7-6 to TRBJ1-3, with D maybe TRBD1 (5 bases). This CDR3 is 17 amino acids long. The V and J ends lost 0 bases and 2 bases respectively, with 14 bases between them. CDR1 is SGHVS and CDR2 is FNYEAQ in the germline V gene. In DNA form, the CDR3 reads TGTGCCAGCAGCTTAGCGCTGTCGGGGGTGGCTGGAAACACCATATATTTT. This sequence encodes CASSLALSGVAGNTIYF.

In this sample, this clone turned up a few times. The chain employs TRBV13 and TRBJ2-6, with TRBD1 matching 8 bases. V lost 5 bases to trimming and J lost 0 bases; unmatched junction nucleotides: 9. Germline V CDR1 and CDR2: PRHDT, FYEKMQ (reference sequence). The CDR3 consists of 18 residues. DNA of the CDR3: TGTGCCAGCAGCCCCTGGACAGGGTGGGGCTCTGGGGCCAACGTCCTGACTTTC. Amino acid sequence: CASSPWTGWGSGANVLTF. The complete variable domain, with remaining parts taken from reference TRBV13 and TRBJ2-6, reads AAGVIQSPRHLIKEKRETATLKCYPIPRHDTVYWYQQGPGQDPQFLISFYEKMQSDKGSIPDRFSAQQFSDYHSELNMSSLELGDSALYFCASSPWTGWGSGANVLTFGAGSRLTVL.

This chain joins TRBV4-1 and TRBJ1-5; TRBD1 might be the D (6 bases). This CDR3 is 15 amino acids long. Germline values: CDR1 MGHRA, CDR2 YSYEKL. V was clipped by 2 bases and J by 7 bases, with 15 bases between them. DNA for the CDR3: TGCGCCAGCAGCCAATTCATCACAGGGCGGCAGCCCCAGCATTTT. Its translation: CASSQFITGRQPQHF.